These 21 T cell receptor beta chains were all obtained from the same sample, sequenced in a study of blood T cell repertoires in COVID-19. Repertoires were generated with immunoSEQ multiplex PCR, while TCRdb's copy carries only in-frame clones and drops some. The data contain some 140,000 clones, approximately 80% of them singletons. Sequences were obtained from peripheral blood. The receptors derive from a man in his sixties who had recovered from COVID-19.

The genes are TRBV9 and TRBJ1-5; D uncertain. The V end was cut by 0 bases, the J end by 2 bases, with 9 bases between. Looked up from germline, CDR1 is SGDLS and CDR2 is YYNGEE. The CDR3 consists of 15 residues. CDR3 protein: CASSVGDLGNQPQHF. The CDR3 DNA follows: TGTGCCAGCAGCGTAGGAGATCTGGGCAATCAGCCCCAGCATTTT. The full variable domain, its missing parts supplied by reference TRBV9 and TRBJ1-5, is DSGVTQTPKHLITATGQRVTLRCSPRSGDLSVYWYQQSLDQGLQFLIQYYNGEERAKGNILERFSAQQFPDLHSELNLSSLELGDSALYFCASSVGDLGNQPQHFGDGTRLSIL.

The chain links TRBV4-2 to TRBJ2-3, with 8 nucleotides matching TRBD2. This CDR3 region has 17 residues. The V gene end was trimmed by 0 bases and the J gene end by 0 bases; junction bases not matched to a gene: 5. In germline, CDR1 is LGHNA, CDR2 YNFKEQ. The CDR3 nucleotides are TGTGCCAGCAGCCAAGATCCAGCGGGGGCTAGCACAGATACGCAGTATTTT. The encoded protein is CASSQDPAGASTDTQYF.

The chain couples TRBV5-4 to TRBJ2-3, with a possible D match to TRBD1 (5 bases). The CDR3 covers 14 residues. Germline CDR1 and CDR2: SGHNT and YYREEE (reference sequence). The germline V and J ends were trimmed by 7 bases and 4 bases, with 16 bases remaining between them. DNA for the CDR3: TGTGCCAGCCAAGGGGCCGCTAGGGCAGATACGCAGTATTTT. It specifies CASQGAARADTQYF. The full variable domain, completed using reference TRBV5-4 and TRBJ2-3, is ETGVTQSPTHLIKTRGQQVTLRCSSQSGHNTVSWYQQALGQGPQFIFQYYREEENGRGNFPPRFSGLQFPNYSSELNVNALELDDSALYLCASQGAARADTQYFGPGTRLTVL.

This clone was seen only once. The chain has TRBV15 and TRBJ1-2; weak D call: TRBD1 (5 bases). CDR1 is LNHNV, CDR2 YYDKDF, per germline (reference sequence). V lost 0 bases and J lost 8, with 19 bases in between. The CDR3 has 16 residues. CDR3 in DNA: TGTGCCACCAGCAGAGATCAAAGGGGCGGGGAGAGGGGCTACACCTTC. It specifies CATSRDQRGGERGYTF. Full variable domain (rest looked up from reference TRBV15 and TRBJ1-2): DAMVIQNPRYQVTQFGKPVTLSCSQTLNHNVMYWYQQKSSQAPKLLFHYYDKDFNNEADTPDNFQSRRPNTSFCFLDIRSPGLGDTAMYLCATSRDQRGGERGYTFGSGTRLTVV.

The rearrangement links TRBV6-5 to TRBJ2-7, with TRBD1 as a possible D gene (6 bases). Germline CDR1 MNHEY, CDR2 SVGAGI. The CDR3 loop spans 13 amino acids. V lost 6 bases to trimming and J lost 6 bases, with 15 bases between them. The CDR3 coding sequence is TGTGCCAGCAGGCCGCAGGGGAAGGGCGAGCAGTACTTC. Translated, it gives CASRPQGKGEQYF.

This clone has just one count. The chain recombines TRBV29-1 with TRBJ1-1; the D is unclear. Germline V lookup: CDR1 SQVTM, CDR2 ANQGSEA. Between the trimmed V and J ends, which lost 7 bases and 4 bases, there was a span of 7 bases. The CDR3 spans 10 residues. The CDR3 spells CSGFSTEAFF. The CDR3 DNA reads TGCAGCGGGTTTAGCACTGAAGCTTTCTTT.

The CDR3 region is CASSGLGQSNQPQHF. Written as DNA, the CDR3 is TGTGCCAGCAGTGGGTTGGGACAGAGCAATCAGCCCCAGCATTTT. V gene TRBV7-2 combines with J gene TRBJ1-5, with 7 bases matching TRBD1. CDR1 and CDR2 (germline): SGHTA, FQGNSA. The V gene end was trimmed by 6 bases and the J gene end by 1 base; junction bases not matched to a gene: 6. The CDR3 is made up of 15 amino acids.

The rearrangement joins TRBV6-5 to TRBJ1-1; D is unclear. The V gene lost 7 bases and the J gene lost 4 bases, with 13 bases spanning the gap. CDR1 and CDR2 (germline): MNHEY, SVGAGI. This CDR3 has 13 residues. The CDR3 reads CASTGGGRTEAFF. CDR3 sequence (DNA): TGTGCCAGCACGGGAGGAGGGCGCACTGAAGCTTTCTTT.

J is TRBJ2-3 and V is TRBV30, with 7 bases lining up with TRBD1. Per the germline V gene, CDR1 is GTSNPN and CDR2 is SVGIG (reference sequence). The ends lost 2 bases at V and 1 base at J; junction bases unmatched: 6. This CDR3 contains 15 residues. The DNA of the CDR3 is TGTGCCTGGAGTACCACAGGGGACCGCACAGATACGCAGTATTTT. Translating gives CAWSTTGDRTDTQYF. The entire variable domain, with the rest obtained from reference TRBV30 and TRBJ2-3, is as follows: SQTIHQWPATLVQPVGSPLSLECTVEGTSNPNLYWYRQAAGRGLQLLFYSVGIGQISSEVPQNLSASRPQDRQFILSSKKLLLSDSGFYLCAWSTTGDRTDTQYFGPGTRLTVL.

This chain joins TRBV12-3 or TRBV12-4 and TRBJ2-3; D is undetermined. V was clipped by 5 bases and J by 0 bases, with 3 bases between them. The CDR3 covers 12 residues. The CDR3 spells CASSTSTDTQYF. The CDR3 nucleotides read TGTGCCAGCAGTACAAGCACAGATACGCAGTATTTT.

The rearrangement joins TRBV12-3 or TRBV12-4 to TRBJ2-7; 8 bases fit TRBD2. V lost 2 bases to trimming and J lost 5 bases; unmatched junction nucleotides: 2. The CDR3 extends over 13 amino acids. The CDR3 spells CASSLSAGDEQYF. Written as DNA, the CDR3 is TGTGCCAGCAGTTTATCAGCGGGAGACGAGCAGTACTTC.

The chain couples TRBV28 to TRBJ1-1, with TRBD1 matching 7 bases. The CDR3 has 12 amino acids. Germline lookup yields CDR1 MDHEN and CDR2 SYDVKM. After removal of 10 bases from V and 6 bases from J, the junction contained 8 bases not matched to a gene. This CDR3 reads CATGGQLPEAFF. CDR3 bases: TGTGCCACCGGGGGACAGCTCCCTGAAGCTTTCTTT.

This clone is a singleton in its sample. V usage is TRBV6-5 and J usage is TRBJ1-6; D uncertain. Trimming left V 8 bases short and J 5 bases short, with 10 bases between. CDR1 is MNHEY and CDR2 is SVGAGI in the germline V gene. This CDR3 is 13 amino acids long. The CDR3 loop is CASGEVDNSPLHF. DNA for the CDR3: TGTGCCAGCGGAGAGGTGGATAATTCACCCCTCCACTTT.

A few counts support this clone. The CDR3 DNA reads as TGTGCCAGCAGCCAAGATTTTGCTAGAAAAGAGACCCAGTACTTC. It yields the protein CASSQDFARKETQYF. The rearrangement joins TRBV14 to TRBJ2-5; D gene unclear. The CDR3 is made up of 15 amino acids. Germline V gives CDR1 SGHDN, CDR2 FVKESK. The germline V and J ends were trimmed by 0 bases and 3 bases, with 11 bases remaining between them.

This chain links TRBV4-3 with TRBJ2-7; possible D gene TRBD1, 5 bases. The V end was cut by 0 bases, the J end by 0 bases, with 12 bases between. CDR1 is LGHNA and CDR2 is YSLEER in the germline V gene. The CDR3 covers 16 residues. This chain's CDR3 is CASSQESQVASYEQYF. The DNA of the CDR3 is TGCGCCAGCAGCCAAGAATCACAGGTGGCCTCCTACGAGCAGTACTTC.

This rearrangement joins TRBV29-1 to TRBJ1-3; D gene uncertain. V was shortened by 7 bases and J by 0 bases, with 10 bases between the two germline ends. Germline assignment: CDR1 SQVTM and CDR2 ANQGSEA. The CDR3 contains 13 residues. CDR3 sequence reads: CSGKRASGNTIYF. CDR3 in DNA: TGCAGCGGGAAGAGGGCCTCTGGAAACACCATATATTTT.

The CDR3, as DNA: TGCGCCAGCAGCCAAGAAGAGACAGCCTATGGCTACACCTTC. Protein sequence: CASSQEETAYGYTF. The chain employs TRBV4-3 and TRBJ1-2; D is possibly TRBD1 (5 bases). Looked up from germline, CDR1 is LGHNA and CDR2 is YSLEER. Trimming left V 0 bases short and J 4 bases short, with 9 bases between. The CDR3 is 14 residues long.

This clone was detected a few times. The chain uses TRBV4-1 and TRBJ1-3; D not resolved. Trimming shortened V by 0 bases and J by 3 bases, and 9 bases separated the two germline ends. The germline V gene has CDR1 MGHRA and CDR2 YSYEKL. This CDR3 has 15 amino acids. The DNA of the CDR3 is TGCGCCAGCAGCCAAGATGCGGGGTATGGAAACACCATATATTTT. Protein sequence: CASSQDAGYGNTIYF.

This clone was seen a handful of times. The chain's CDR3 is CASSLVYGYTF. The CDR3 DNA reads as TGTGCCAGCAGTTTAGTATATGGCTACACCTTC. The gene calls are TRBV12-3 or TRBV12-4 and TRBJ1-2, with unresolved D. V shed 1 base and J shed 5 bases, with 2 bases lying between them. The CDR3 spans 11 residues.

The CDR3 nucleotides read TGTGCCAGCAGTTATTATAGCAATCAGCCCCAGCATTTT. Protein product: CASSYYSNQPQHF. The chain links TRBV2 to TRBJ1-5; D remains ambiguous. CDR1 SNHLY and CDR2 FYNNEI come from the germline V gene. This CDR3 region has 13 residues. V shed 5 bases and J shed 0 bases, with 5 bases lying between them.

This clone was detected only once. The CDR3 DNA reads TGTGCCAGCAGCTTACGAGCCGCGCCGGACAATGAGCAGTTCTTC. Translated: CASSLRAAPDNEQFF. This chain uses TRBV7-9 with TRBJ2-1, with D uncertain. This CDR3 comprises 15 residues. Looked up from germline, CDR1 is SEHNR and CDR2 is FQNEAQ (reference sequence). Between the trimmed V and J ends, which lost 2 bases and 5 bases, there was a span of 13 bases.